This T cell receptor (beta chain) derives from a study of CD8+ T cells in alopecia areata. PBMCs provided sorted CD4+ and CD8+ T cells. Germline V gene sequence: CDR1 LGHNA, CDR2 YNFKEQ. The CDR3 is 17 residues long. The trim removed 0 bases at V and 2 bases at J, leaving 5 bases unmatched. Whole-study results and caveats: Whereas mice showed it more clearly, TCR sharing across patients was murkier, possibly because of HLA. Scalp sample sequencing also detects resident alphabeta T cells of normal skin.

The count of this clone is one. Its specificity is unknown. Sequencing used cDNA as its template, made by extracting RNA and reverse transcribing it. Sequencing used immunoSEQ multiplex PCR; TCRdb keeps in-frame clones, though not all of them. This sample has around 250,000 clones, with 65% to 70% found just once. This TCR was sampled from a human donor with alopecia areata. The material was CD4+ T cells sorted from blood, obtained at week 0. The chain combines TRBV4-2 with TRBJ2-3; 10 nucleotides align to TRBD2. CDR3 sequence: CASSQDGLAGDTDTQYF. CDR3 coding DNA: TGTGCCAGCAGCCAAGATGGTCTAGCGGGGGACACAGATACGCAGTATTTT.